One and the same sample provided the 7 T cell receptor beta chains below, sequenced in a study of T cells in localized non-small cell lung cancer. Profiled with immunoSEQ multiplex PCR; TCRdb holds only in-frame clones, not every one. The data hold approximately 35,000 clones, with 90% observed a single time. The specimen was peripheral blood, collected before any cancer treatment. These TCRs come from a man aged 40 to 75 with stage I lung adenocarcinoma.

The chain joins TRBV19 to TRBJ1-2; D call uncertain. The V and J ends lost 7 bases and 4 bases respectively, with 13 bases between them. The CDR3 consists of 13 residues. Germline V gene sequence: CDR1 LNHDA, CDR2 SQIVND (reference sequence). DNA for the CDR3: TGTGCCAGTAAAATCGTCGGCCCCTATGGCTACACCTTC. As protein: CASKIVGPYGYTF.

The J gene is TRBJ1-6, the V gene TRBV30; maybe TRBD1 (5 bases). CDR1 and CDR2 from the germline V gene are GTSNPN and SVGIG (reference sequence). V was pared by 3 bases and J by 7 bases, with 7 bases between. This CDR3 is built from 12 residues. The CDR3 region is CAWSRQNSPLHF. CDR3 bases: TGTGCCTGGAGCCGACAGAATTCACCCCTCCACTTT.

The V and J genes are TRBV5-5 and TRBJ1-1; D is possibly TRBD1 (6 bases). CDR1 is SGHKS, CDR2 YYEKEE, per germline (reference sequence). The V end was cut by 0 bases, the J end by 0 bases, with 15 bases between. The length of the CDR3 is 17 residues. CDR3 sequence: CASSLGSGAGMNTEAFF. For the CDR3, the DNA is TGTGCCAGCAGCTTGGGCTCAGGGGCAGGGATGAACACTGAAGCTTTCTTT.

V and J are TRBV30 and TRBJ2-3; D is perhaps TRBD1 (5 bases). The CDR3 extends over 11 amino acids. V was trimmed by 2 bases and J by 7 bases, leaving 7 bases between them. In germline, CDR1 is GTSNPN, CDR2 SVGIG (reference sequence). In DNA form, the CDR3 reads TGTGCCTGGAGTAACAGGAATACGCAGTATTTT. Amino acids: CAWSNRNTQYF.

The V gene is TRBV9, the J gene TRBJ1-2, with 9 bases matching TRBD1. V was clipped by 0 bases and J by 4 bases; unmatched bases: 4. The CDR3 has 15 residues. CDR1 and CDR2 from the germline V gene are SGDLS and YYNGEE. CDR3 in DNA: TGTGCCAGCAGCGTAGAAGGGACAGGGATCTATGGCTACACCTTC. Protein sequence: CASSVEGTGIYGYTF.

The sample holds one count of this clone. In DNA, the CDR3 is TGTGCCAGCAGCTTAGTTGGAGGGAGGGCCACTGAAGCTTTCTTT. Protein sequence: CASSLVGGRATEAFF. The chain couples TRBV11-3 to TRBJ1-1; the D is unclear. The V gene's germline CDR1 is SGHNT and CDR2 YENEEA. The CDR3 is 15 amino acids. With 1 base removed from V and 4 bases from J, the gap between germline ends came to 13 bases.

The gene calls are TRBV29-1 and TRBJ2-1, with D maybe TRBD1 (6 bases). CDR3 length equals 12 residues. With 5 bases removed from V and 10 bases from J, the gap between germline ends came to 15 bases. Looked up from germline, CDR1 is SQVTM and CDR2 is ANQGSEA. CDR3 nucleotide sequence: TGCAGCGTTCGGATACCGCAGGGGGAGCAGTTCTTC. Translating it yields CSVRIPQGEQFF.